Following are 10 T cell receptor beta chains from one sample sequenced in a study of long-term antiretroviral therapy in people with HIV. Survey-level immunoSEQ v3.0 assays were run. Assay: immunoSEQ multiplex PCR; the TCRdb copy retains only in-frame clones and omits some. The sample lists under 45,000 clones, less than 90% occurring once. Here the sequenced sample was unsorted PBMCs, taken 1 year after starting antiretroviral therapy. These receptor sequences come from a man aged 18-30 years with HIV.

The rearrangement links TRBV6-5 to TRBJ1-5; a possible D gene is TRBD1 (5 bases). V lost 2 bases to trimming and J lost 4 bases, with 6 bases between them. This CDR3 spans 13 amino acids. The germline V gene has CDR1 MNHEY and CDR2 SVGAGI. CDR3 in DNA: TGTGCCAGCAGTTACGGGGGGAATCAGCCCCAGCATTTT. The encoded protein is CASSYGGNQPQHF.

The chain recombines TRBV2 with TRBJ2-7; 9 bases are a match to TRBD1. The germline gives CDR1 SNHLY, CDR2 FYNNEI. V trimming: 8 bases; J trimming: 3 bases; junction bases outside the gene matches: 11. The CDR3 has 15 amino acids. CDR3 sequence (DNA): TGTGCCAGCGGAGAGATGGACAGGGGCAACTACGAGCAGTACTTC. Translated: CASGEMDRGNYEQYF.

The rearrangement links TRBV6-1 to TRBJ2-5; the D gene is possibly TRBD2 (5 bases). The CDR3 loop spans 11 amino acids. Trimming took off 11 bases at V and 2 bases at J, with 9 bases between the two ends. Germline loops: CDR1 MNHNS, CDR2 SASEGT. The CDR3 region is CAGREQETQYF. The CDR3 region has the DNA TGTGCCGGCCGGGAACAAGAGACCCAGTACTTC.

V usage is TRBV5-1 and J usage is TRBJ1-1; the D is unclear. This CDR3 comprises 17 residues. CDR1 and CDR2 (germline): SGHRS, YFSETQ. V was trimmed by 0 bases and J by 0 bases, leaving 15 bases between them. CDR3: CASSLGSSGRVNTEAFF. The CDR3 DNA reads TGCGCCAGCAGCTTGGGGTCATCCGGGCGGGTGAACACTGAAGCTTTCTTT.

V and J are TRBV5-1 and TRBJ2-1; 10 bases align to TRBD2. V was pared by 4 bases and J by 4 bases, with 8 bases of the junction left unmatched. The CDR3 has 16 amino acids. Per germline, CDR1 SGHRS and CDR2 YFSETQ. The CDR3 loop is CASSPTSGPLYNEQFF. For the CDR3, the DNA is TGCGCCAGCAGCCCGACTAGCGGGCCCCTTTACAATGAGCAGTTCTTC.

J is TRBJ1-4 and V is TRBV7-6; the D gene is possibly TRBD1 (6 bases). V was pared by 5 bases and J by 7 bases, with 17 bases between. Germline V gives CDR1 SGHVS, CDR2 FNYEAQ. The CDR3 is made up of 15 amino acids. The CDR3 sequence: CASSNHGRGSEKLFF. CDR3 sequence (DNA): TGTGCCAGCAGCAATCACGGCAGGGGAAGTGAAAAACTGTTTTTT.

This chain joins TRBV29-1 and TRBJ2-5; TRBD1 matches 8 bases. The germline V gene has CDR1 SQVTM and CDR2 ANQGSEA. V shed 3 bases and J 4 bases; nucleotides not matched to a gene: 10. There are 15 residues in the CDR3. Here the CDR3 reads CSVDSGRGQVETQYF. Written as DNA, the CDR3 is TGCAGCGTTGACTCCGGCAGGGGGCAAGTAGAGACCCAGTACTTC.

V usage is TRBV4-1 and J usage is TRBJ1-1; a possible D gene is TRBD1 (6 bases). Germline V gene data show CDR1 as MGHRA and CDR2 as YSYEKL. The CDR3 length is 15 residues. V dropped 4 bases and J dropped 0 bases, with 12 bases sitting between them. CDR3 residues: CASSPLTGMNTEAFF. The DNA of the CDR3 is TGCGCCAGCAGCCCTCTGACAGGCATGAACACTGAAGCTTTCTTT.

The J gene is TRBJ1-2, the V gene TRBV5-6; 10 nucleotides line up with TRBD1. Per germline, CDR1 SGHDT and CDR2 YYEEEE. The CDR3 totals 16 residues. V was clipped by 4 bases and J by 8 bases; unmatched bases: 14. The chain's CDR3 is CASSPGTGALYEGYTF. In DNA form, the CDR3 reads TGTGCCAGCAGCCCTGGGACAGGGGCGCTCTATGAGGGCTACACCTTC.

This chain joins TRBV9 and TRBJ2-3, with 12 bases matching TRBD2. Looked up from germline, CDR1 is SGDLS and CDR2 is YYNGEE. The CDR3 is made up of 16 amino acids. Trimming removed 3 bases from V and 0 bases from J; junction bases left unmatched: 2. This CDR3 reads CASSDGTSGSTDTQYF. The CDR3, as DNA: TGTGCCAGCAGCGACGGGACTAGCGGGAGCACAGATACGCAGTATTTT.